The rows below give T cell receptor beta chains drawn from one sample of a study of metastatic and nonmetastatic thyroid tumors. TCRdb re-called the PCR reads via MiXCR. The sample includes about 9,400 clones, approximately 31% of them seen just once. The sequenced sample consisted of adjacent normal tissue. The receptors were sampled from a female donor with papillary thyroid cancer or a benign thyroid nodule (not recorded which). Some clones in this sample may be carry-over from other donors' samples. Both conserved end residues are part of each CDR3. A D gene is named only where the DNA matches it firmly. Where a row states a size, it is once, few, many or the class of an expanded clone; other rows omit it.

d_call clone_size j_call v_call cdr3_aa cdr3_nt
TRBD2 medium-sized TRBJ2-7 TRBV10-3 CAISGVSRESGEQYF TGTGCCATCAGTGGGGTGTCGCGGGAGAGTGGCGAGCAGTACTTC
NA NA TRBJ1-1 TRBV12-3/TRBV12-4 CASSFTGPLNTEAFF TGTGCCAGCAGTTTCACAGGCCCATTGAACACTGAAGCTTTCTTT
NA NA TRBJ2-6 TRBV6-1 CAAGLHSGANVLTF TGTGCCGCGGGGCTTCACTCTGGGGCCAACGTCCTGACTTTC
NA few TRBJ2-7 TRBV27 CASGRSPYEQYF TGTGCCAGCGGGAGGAGCCCCTACGAGCAGTACTTC
TRBD1 NA TRBJ2-7 TRBV7-8 CASSLVGQGTGSYEQYF TGTGCCAGCAGCTTAGTCGGACAGGGCACAGGGAGCTACGAGCAGTACTTC
TRBD1 NA TRBJ2-3 TRBV28 CASADDKGQGGTDTQYF TGTGCCAGCGCTGATGACAAGGGACAGGGAGGGACAGATACGCAGTATTTT
NA few TRBJ2-7 TRBV5-6 CASSPWGSFSYEQYF TGTGCCAGCTCCCCGTGGGGGTCTTTTTCCTACGAGCAGTACTTC
TRBD1 NA TRBJ2-1 TRBV20-1 CSARSQIGTGAFNEQFF TGCAGTGCTAGAAGTCAAATTGGGACAGGGGCATTCAATGAGCAGTTCTTC
NA few TRBJ2-7 TRBV7-2 CASSLDAHEQYF TGTGCCAGCAGCTTAGACGCCCACGAGCAGTACTTC
NA NA TRBJ1-3 TRBV28 CASTKWGNTIYF TGTGCCAGCACCAAATGGGGAAACACCATATATTTT
NA NA TRBJ2-2 TRBV11-3 CASSARISTGELFF TGTGCCAGCAGCGCCAGAATTAGCACCGGGGAGCTGTTTTTT
NA few TRBJ2-1 TRBV6-1 CASRKGVEQFF TGTGCCAGCAGGAAGGGGGTTGAGCAGTTCTTC
TRBD2 few TRBJ2-1 TRBV28 CASSLFSSGLAGTEQFF TGTGCCAGCAGTTTATTCTCCTCTGGACTAGCGGGAACAGAGCAGTTCTTC
NA NA TRBJ1-6 TRBV20-1 CSARDPKKGTTSSPLQF TGCAGTGCTAGAGATCCGAAGAAAGGGACAACTAGTTCACCCCTCCAATTT
NA NA TRBJ2-7 TRBV5-6 CASSLGLFLVYEQYF TGTGCCAGCAGCTTGGGACTGTTTCTAGTTTACGAGCAGTACTTC
TRBD1 few TRBJ1-2 TRBV20-1 CSARDPTTGWGLGYTF TGCAGTGCTAGAGATCCCACGACAGGGTGGGGTCTAGGCTACACCTTC
NA NA TRBJ1-2 TRBV7-9 CASSLTPSSDYGYTF TGTGCCAGCAGCTTAACCCCTTCCTCGGACTATGGCTACACCTTC
TRBD1 NA TRBJ1-6 TRBV6-1 CASKERTGGDDSPLHF TGTGCCAGCAAAGAAAGGACAGGGGGAGATGATTCACCCCTCCACTTT
NA NA TRBJ1-2 TRBV28 CASSLRQDSLYGYTF TGTGCCAGCAGTTTAAGGCAGGACAGCCTCTATGGCTACACCTTC
TRBD1 NA TRBJ2-5 TRBV6-2/TRBV6-3 CASSLTGGLETQYF TGTGCCAGCAGTTTGACAGGGGGGTTGGAGACCCAGTACTTC
TRBD2 NA TRBJ2-1 TRBV30 CSSRGERDEQFF TGTTCTTCCCGGGGGGAACGCGATGAGCAGTTCTTC
TRBD1 few TRBJ2-3 TRBV2 CASMDGQGLDTQYF TGTGCCAGCATGGACGGACAGGGCTTAGATACGCAGTATTTT
NA few TRBJ1-1 TRBV6-1 CASSEDPGRGSGAGLQAFF TGTGCCAGCAGTGAGGATCCGGGGCGGGGTTCAGGGGCCGGTTTGCAAGCTTTCTTT
NA NA TRBJ1-6 TRBV28 CASNRLPYNSPLQF TGTGCCAGCAACAGGCTGCCGTATAATTCACCCCTCCAATTT
TRBD2 NA TRBJ2-5 TRBV6-1 CASEAGGQETQYF TGTGCCAGCGAAGCGGGGGGGCAAGAGACCCAGTACTTC
NA few TRBJ1-1 TRBV2 CAKCLGAGTEAFF TGTGCCAAGTGTCTGGGGGCAGGGACCGAAGCTTTCTTT
NA few TRBJ2-7 TRBV6-5 CASSYGGTYEQYF TGTGCCAGCAGTTACGGCGGGACCTACGAGCAGTACTTC
NA few TRBJ2-1 TRBV20-1 CSASSESPAYNEQFF TGCAGTGCTAGTTCTGAGAGCCCCGCCTACAATGAGCAGTTCTTC
NA once TRBJ2-3 TRBV20-1 CSARQVYTSTDTQYF TGCAGTGCTCGGCAGGTGTACACAAGCACAGATACGCAGTATTTT
TRBD2 NA TRBJ2-3 TRBV18 CASSPVASGGRGTDTQYF TGTGCCAGCTCCCCTGTGGCTAGCGGGGGCCGGGGCACAGATACGCAGTATTTT
NA NA TRBJ2-1 TRBV20-1 CSARGIVVGYNEQFF TGCAGTGCTAGAGGAATCGTAGTGGGCTACAATGAGCAGTTCTTC
TRBD2 few TRBJ2-7 TRBV6-5 CASISSGRTHEQYF TGTGCCAGCATTTCAAGCGGGAGGACCCACGAGCAGTACTTC
NA NA TRBJ1-5 TRBV7-2 CASSLMDGSNQPQHF TGTGCCAGCAGCTTGATGGACGGTAGCAATCAGCCCCAGCATTTT
TRBD1 few TRBJ2-6 TRBV19 CASSPFQGAGANVLTF TGTGCCAGTAGTCCTTTCCAGGGGGCTGGGGCCAACGTCCTGACTTTC
TRBD1 NA TRBJ1-1 TRBV5-8 CASSLRGLGTEAFF TGTGCCAGCAGCTTGAGGGGGCTTGGAACTGAAGCTTTCTTT
TRBD2 NA TRBJ2-7 TRBV7-6 CASSPRTSGSYEQYF TGTGCCAGCAGCCCACGGACTAGCGGGAGCTACGAGCAGTACTTC
NA NA TRBJ2-2 TRBV11-3 CASSDYSSGELFF TGTGCCAGCAGCGACTATAGCTCCGGGGAGCTGTTTTTT
NA NA TRBJ2-2 TRBV4-2 CASSQEARHNTGELFF TGTGCCAGCAGCCAAGAGGCTAGACATAACACCGGGGAGCTGTTTTTT
NA few TRBJ2-5 TRBV25-1 CASSDHWGLQETQYF TGTGCCAGCAGTGATCATTGGGGGCTCCAAGAGACCCAGTACTTC
NA NA TRBJ1-4 TRBV11-3 CASSLGGGPRNEKLFF TGTGCCAGCAGCTTAGGGGGCGGGCCAAGGAATGAAAAACTGTTTTTT
NA NA TRBJ2-1 TRBV6-2/TRBV6-3 CASSYFLNNEQFF TGTGCCAGCAGTTATTTTCTCAACAATGAGCAGTTCTTC
TRBD2 NA TRBJ2-1 TRBV11-3 CASRVGGDNNEQFF TGTGCCAGCAGGGTCGGGGGGGACAACAATGAGCAGTTCTTC
NA few TRBJ1-5 TRBV20-1 CSASQQGDQPQHF TGCAGTGCTAGCCAACAGGGAGATCAGCCCCAGCATTTT
NA few TRBJ1-2 TRBV11-2 CASSPRGGDWSYGYTF TGTGCCAGCAGCCCACGAGGAGGGGATTGGAGCTATGGCTACACCTTC
TRBD1 NA TRBJ1-5 TRBV20-1 CSASTGTGAQPQHF TGCAGTGCCTCCACCGGGACAGGGGCTCAGCCCCAGCATTTT
TRBD2 few TRBJ2-7 TRBV4-1 CASSQDDLAGVYEQYF TGCGCCAGCAGCCAAGATGACCTAGCGGGGGTCTACGAGCAGTACTTC
TRBD2 once TRBJ2-1 TRBV20-1 CSVPVAGGLYNEQFF TGCAGTGTTCCCGTAGCGGGGGGGCTCTACAATGAGCAGTTCTTC
NA few TRBJ1-6 TRBV2 CASSGQGDYSPLHF TGTGCCAGCAGTGGGCAGGGCGATTATTCACCCCTCCACTTT
NA NA TRBJ2-2 TRBV2 CASIGGGELFF TGTGCCAGCATAGGGGGTGGGGAGCTGTTTTTT
NA NA TRBJ1-1 TRBV4-1 CASSRNTGAEAFF TGCGCCAGCAGCCGGAATACAGGAGCTGAAGCTTTCTTT
TRBD2 NA TRBJ2-5 TRBV7-2 CASSRRTSGSGETQYF TGTGCCAGCAGCCGAAGGACTAGCGGGAGTGGGGAGACCCAGTACTTC
NA few TRBJ1-4 TRBV6-5 CASSYRGGDEKLFF TGTGCCAGCAGTTACAGGGGGGGGGATGAAAAACTGTTTTTT
NA few TRBJ2-1 TRBV27 CANKGSNEQFF TGTGCCAACAAGGGGTCCAATGAGCAGTTTTTC
NA medium-sized TRBJ1-2 TRBV3-1 CASSHGSTEYGYTF TGTGCCAGCAGCCACGGTAGTACCGAGTATGGCTACACCTTC
TRBD2 NA TRBJ2-1 TRBV11-2 CASSPQTSALYNEQFF TGTGCCAGCAGCCCCCAGACTAGCGCACTATACAATGAGCAGTTCTTC